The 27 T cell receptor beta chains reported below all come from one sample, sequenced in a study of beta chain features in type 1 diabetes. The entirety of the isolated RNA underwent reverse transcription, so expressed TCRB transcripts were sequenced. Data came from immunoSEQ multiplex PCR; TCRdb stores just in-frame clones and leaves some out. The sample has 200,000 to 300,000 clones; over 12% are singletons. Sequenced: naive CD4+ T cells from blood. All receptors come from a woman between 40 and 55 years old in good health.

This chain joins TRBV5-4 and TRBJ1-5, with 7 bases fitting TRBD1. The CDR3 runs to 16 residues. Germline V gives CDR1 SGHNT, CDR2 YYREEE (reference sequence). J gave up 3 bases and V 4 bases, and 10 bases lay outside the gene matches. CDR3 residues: CASSRGPTGDNQPQHF. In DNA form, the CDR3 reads TGTGCCAGCAGCCGGGGCCCTACAGGGGACAATCAGCCCCAGCATTTT.

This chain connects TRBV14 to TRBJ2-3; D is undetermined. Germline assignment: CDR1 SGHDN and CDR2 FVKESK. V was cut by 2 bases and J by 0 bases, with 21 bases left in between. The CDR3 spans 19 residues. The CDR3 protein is CASSQLGRIVGTSTDTQYF. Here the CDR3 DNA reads TGTGCCAGCAGCCAATTGGGCCGTATCGTCGGAACTAGCACAGATACGCAGTATTTT.

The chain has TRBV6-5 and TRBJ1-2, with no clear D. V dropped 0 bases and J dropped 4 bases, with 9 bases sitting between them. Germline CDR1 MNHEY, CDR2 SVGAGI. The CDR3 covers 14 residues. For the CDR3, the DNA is TGTGCCAGCAGTTACTCCCGGGTCTTCTATGGCTACACCTTC. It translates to CASSYSRVFYGYTF.

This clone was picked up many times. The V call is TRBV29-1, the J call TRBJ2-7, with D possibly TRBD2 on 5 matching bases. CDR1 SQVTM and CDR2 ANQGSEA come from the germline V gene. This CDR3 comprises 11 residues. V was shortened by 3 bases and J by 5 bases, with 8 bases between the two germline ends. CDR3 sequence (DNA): TGCAGCGTTGACGGGATCCACGAGCAGTACTTC. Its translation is CSVDGIHEQYF.

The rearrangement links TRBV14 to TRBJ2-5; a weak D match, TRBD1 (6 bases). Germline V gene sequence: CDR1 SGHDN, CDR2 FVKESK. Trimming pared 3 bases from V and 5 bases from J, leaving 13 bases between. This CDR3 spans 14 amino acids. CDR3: CASSHQGLGETQYF. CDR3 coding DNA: TGTGCCAGCAGCCATCAGGGGCTGGGCGAGACCCAGTACTTC.

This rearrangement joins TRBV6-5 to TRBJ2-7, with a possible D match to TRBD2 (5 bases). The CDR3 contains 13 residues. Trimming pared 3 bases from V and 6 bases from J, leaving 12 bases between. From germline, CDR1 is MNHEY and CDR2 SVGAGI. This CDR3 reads CASSYLVGGEQYF. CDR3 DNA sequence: TGTGCCAGCAGTTATCTGGTTGGAGGCGAGCAGTACTTC.

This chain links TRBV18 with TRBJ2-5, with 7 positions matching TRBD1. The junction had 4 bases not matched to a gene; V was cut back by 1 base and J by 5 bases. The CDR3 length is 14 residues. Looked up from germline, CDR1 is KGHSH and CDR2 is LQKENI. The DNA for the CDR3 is TGTGCCAGCTCACCACAGGGGGCGCGGGAGACCCAGTACTTC. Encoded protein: CASSPQGARETQYF.

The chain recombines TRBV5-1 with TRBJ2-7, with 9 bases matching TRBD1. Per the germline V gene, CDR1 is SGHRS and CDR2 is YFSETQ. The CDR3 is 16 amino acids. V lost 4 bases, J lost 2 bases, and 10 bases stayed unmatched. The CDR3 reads CASSREVGTGTYEQYF. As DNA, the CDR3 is TGCGCCAGCAGCCGGGAGGTAGGGACAGGGACCTACGAGCAGTACTTC.

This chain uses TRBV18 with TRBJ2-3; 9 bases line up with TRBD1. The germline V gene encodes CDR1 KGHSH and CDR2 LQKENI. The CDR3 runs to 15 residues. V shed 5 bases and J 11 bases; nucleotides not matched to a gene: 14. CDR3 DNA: TGTGCCAGCTCAACCGGGACAGGGTCTCTTTTCGGGCAGTATTTT. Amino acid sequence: CASSTGTGSLFGQYF.

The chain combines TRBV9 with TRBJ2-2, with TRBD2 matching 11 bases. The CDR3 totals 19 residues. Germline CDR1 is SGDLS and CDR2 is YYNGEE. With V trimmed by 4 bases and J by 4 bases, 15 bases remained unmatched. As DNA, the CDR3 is TGTGCCAGCAGCACCCCAAGGGGACTAGCGGCTCTTGGCACCGGGGAGCTGTTTTTT. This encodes CASSTPRGLAALGTGELFF.

The CDR3 region is CASSQASGTGGRREEQYF. Written as DNA, the CDR3 is TGTGCCAGCAGCCAAGCGTCCGGGACAGGGGGCCGCCGGGAGGAGCAGTACTTC. The chain has TRBV4-2 and TRBJ2-7, with TRBD1 identical over 12 bases. Unmatched junction bases numbered 14, after V lost 1 base and J lost 7 bases. Germline CDR1 is LGHNA and CDR2 is YNFKEQ. CDR3 length: 18 residues.

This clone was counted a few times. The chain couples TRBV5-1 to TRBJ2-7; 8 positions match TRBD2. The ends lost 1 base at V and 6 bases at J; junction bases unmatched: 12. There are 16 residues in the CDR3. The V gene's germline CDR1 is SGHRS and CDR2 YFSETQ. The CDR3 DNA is TGCGCCAGCAGCTTGATCGGGGGGGCCCTGGATCGCGAGCAGTACTTC. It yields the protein CASSLIGGALDREQYF.

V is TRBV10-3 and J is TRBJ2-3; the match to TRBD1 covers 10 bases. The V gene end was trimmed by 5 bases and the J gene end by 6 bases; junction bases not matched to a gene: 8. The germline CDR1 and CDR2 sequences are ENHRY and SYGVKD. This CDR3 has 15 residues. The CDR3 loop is CAISPGTGVDDTQYF. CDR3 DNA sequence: TGTGCCATCAGTCCTGGGACAGGGGTGGATGATACGCAGTATTTT.

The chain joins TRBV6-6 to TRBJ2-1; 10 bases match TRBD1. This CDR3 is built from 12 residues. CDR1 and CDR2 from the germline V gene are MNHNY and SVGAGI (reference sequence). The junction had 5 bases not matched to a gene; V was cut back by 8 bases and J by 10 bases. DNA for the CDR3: TGTGCCAGCCGAGACAGGGGGCAGGAGCAGTTCTTC. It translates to CASRDRGQEQFF.

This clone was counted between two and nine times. Written as DNA, the CDR3 is TGTGCCAGCAGTTTCCGGGACAGAACCTACGAGCAGTACTTC. It yields the protein CASSFRDRTYEQYF. The gene calls are TRBV6-5 and TRBJ2-7; 7 bases fit TRBD1. The V segment lost 4 bases and the J segment 2 bases; nucleotides outside the gene matches: 5. The CDR3 is made up of 14 amino acids. Germline assignment: CDR1 MNHEY and CDR2 SVGAGI.

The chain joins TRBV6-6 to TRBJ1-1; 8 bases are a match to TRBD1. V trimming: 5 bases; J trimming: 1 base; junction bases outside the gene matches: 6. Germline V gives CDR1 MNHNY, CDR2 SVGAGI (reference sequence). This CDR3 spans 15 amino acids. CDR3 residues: CASSTPGTGNTEAFF. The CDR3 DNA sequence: TGTGCCAGCAGTACCCCCGGGACAGGGAACACTGAAGCTTTCTTT.

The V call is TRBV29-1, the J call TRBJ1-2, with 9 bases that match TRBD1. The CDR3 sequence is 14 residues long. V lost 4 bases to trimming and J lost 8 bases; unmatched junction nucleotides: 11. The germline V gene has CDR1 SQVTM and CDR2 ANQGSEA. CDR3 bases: TGCAGCGTTGTGGGACAGGGCTCTGGGAGAGGCTACACCTTC. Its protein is CSVVGQGSGRGYTF.

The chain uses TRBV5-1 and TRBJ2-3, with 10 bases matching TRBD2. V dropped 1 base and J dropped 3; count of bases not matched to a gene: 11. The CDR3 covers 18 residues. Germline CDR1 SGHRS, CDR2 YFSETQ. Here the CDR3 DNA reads TGCGCCAGCAGCTTGCCCAGAAGCGGGGGGGTTCCGACAGATACGCAGTATTTT. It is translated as CASSLPRSGGVPTDTQYF.

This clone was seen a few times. The CDR3 is CASSSGLGTEAFF. The DNA for the CDR3 is TGTGCCAGCAGTTCAGGGTTGGGCACTGAAGCTTTCTTT. V is TRBV7-9 and J is TRBJ1-1; possibly TRBD1 for D (5 bases). V lost 6 bases and J lost 4, with 12 bases in between. This CDR3 has 13 amino acids. Germline V gives CDR1 SEHNR, CDR2 FQNEAQ (reference sequence). Complete variable domain (other parts from reference TRBV7-9 and TRBJ1-1): DTGVSQNPRHKITKRGQNVTFRCDPISEHNRLYWYRQTLGQGPEFLTYFQNEAQLEKSRLLSDRFSAERPKGSFSTLEIQRTEQGDSAMYLCASSSGLGTEAFFGQGTRLTVV.

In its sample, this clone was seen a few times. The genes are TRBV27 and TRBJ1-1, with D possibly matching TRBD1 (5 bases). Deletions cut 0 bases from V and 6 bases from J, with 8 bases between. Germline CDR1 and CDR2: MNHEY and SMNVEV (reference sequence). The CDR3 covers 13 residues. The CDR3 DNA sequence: TGTGCCAGCAGTTTATCGGGGCTGGCTGAAGCTTTCTTT. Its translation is CASSLSGLAEAFF.

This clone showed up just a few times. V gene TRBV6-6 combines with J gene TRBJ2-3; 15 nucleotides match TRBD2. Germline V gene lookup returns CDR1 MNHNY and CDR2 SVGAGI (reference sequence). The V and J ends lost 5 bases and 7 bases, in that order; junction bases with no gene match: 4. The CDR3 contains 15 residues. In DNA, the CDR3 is TGTGCCAGCAGTGCCGGGACTAGCGGGGGGTATACGCAGTATTTT. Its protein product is CASSAGTSGGYTQYF.

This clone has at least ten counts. The CDR3 here is CASSVESGGSYNEQFF. DNA for the CDR3: TGTGCCAGCAGCGTAGAAAGCGGGGGATCATACAATGAGCAGTTCTTC. The V gene is TRBV9, the J gene TRBJ2-1; 8 bases map to TRBD2. The CDR3 totals 16 residues. In germline, CDR1 is SGDLS, CDR2 YYNGEE. With V trimmed by 0 bases and J by 4 bases, 6 bases remained unmatched.

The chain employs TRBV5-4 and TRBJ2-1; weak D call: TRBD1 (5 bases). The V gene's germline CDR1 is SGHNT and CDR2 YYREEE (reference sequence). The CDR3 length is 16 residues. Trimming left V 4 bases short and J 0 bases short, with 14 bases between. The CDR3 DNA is TGTGCCAGCAGCCCGTCCAGGGCCCGCTCCTACAATGAGCAGTTCTTC. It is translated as CASSPSRARSYNEQFF.

The CDR3 coding sequence is TGTGCCAGCAGCCAAGTTGGGCAGGGGATAAGCTATGGCTACACCTTC. It is translated as CASSQVGQGISYGYTF. The V call is TRBV4-2, the J call TRBJ1-2, with D possibly matching TRBD1 (6 bases). Germline CDR1 reads LGHNA; CDR2 reads YNFKEQ. The CDR3 is made up of 16 amino acids. The V end was cut by 1 base, the J end by 4 bases, with 16 bases between.

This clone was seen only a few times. The CDR3 nucleotides read TGTGCCATCAGTGAGGCAGGGGACTATGGCTACACCTTC. This sequence encodes CAISEAGDYGYTF. The chain is built from TRBV10-3 and TRBJ1-2, with D perhaps TRBD1 (6 bases). From germline, CDR1 is ENHRY and CDR2 SYGVKD. The CDR3 is 13 amino acids. V lost 2 bases and J lost 3, with 7 bases in between.

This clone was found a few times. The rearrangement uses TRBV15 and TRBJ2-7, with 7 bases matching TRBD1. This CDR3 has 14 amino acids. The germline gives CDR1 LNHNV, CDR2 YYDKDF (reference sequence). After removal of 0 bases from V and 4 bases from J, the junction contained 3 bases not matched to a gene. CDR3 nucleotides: TGTGCCACCAGCAGAGACAGGGGGAATTACGAGCAGTACTTC. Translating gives CATSRDRGNYEQYF.

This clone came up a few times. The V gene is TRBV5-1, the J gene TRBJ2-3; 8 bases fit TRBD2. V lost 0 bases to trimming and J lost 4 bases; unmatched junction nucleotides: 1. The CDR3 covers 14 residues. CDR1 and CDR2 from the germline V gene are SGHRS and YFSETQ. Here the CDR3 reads CASSLGSGADTQYF. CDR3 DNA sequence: TGCGCCAGCAGCTTGGGTAGCGGGGCAGATACGCAGTATTTT.